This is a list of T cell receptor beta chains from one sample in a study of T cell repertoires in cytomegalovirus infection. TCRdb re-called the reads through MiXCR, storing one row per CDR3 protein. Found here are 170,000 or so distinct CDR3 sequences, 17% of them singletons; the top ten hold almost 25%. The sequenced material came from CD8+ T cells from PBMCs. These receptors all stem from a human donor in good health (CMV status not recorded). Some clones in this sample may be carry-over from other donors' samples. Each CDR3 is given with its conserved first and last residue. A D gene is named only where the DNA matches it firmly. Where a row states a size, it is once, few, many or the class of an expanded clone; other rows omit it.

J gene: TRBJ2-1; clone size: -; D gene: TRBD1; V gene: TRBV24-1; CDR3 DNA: TGTGCCATCTCCGGGACAGGTATTTACAATGAGCAGTTCTTC; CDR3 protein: CAISGTGIYNEQFF
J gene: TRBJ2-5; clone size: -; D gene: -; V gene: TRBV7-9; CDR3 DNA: TGTGCCAGCGCAGGACCGATCGGCTCTACAAAGGAGACCCAGTACTTC; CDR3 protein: CASAGPIGSTKETQYF
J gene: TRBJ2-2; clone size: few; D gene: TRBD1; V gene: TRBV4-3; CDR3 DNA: TGCGCCAGCAGCCAAGAGCGGACAGGGATGGGGGAGCTGTTTTTT; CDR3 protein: CASSQERTGMGELFF
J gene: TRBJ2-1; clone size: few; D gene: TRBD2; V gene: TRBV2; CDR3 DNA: TGTGCCAGTCCGGGACTAGCGGGGGAGCTACAAAATGAGCAGTTCTTC; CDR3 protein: CASPGLAGELQNEQFF
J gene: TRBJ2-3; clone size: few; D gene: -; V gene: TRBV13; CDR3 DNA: TGTGCCAGCAGCTTATCAGGGAGTCTAGATACGCAGTATTTT; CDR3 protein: CASSLSGSLDTQYF
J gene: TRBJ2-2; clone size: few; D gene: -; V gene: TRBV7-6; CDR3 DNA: TGTGCCAGCAGCTCAGTAGGACCAGGGCTGAGGGAGCTGTTTTTT; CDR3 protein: CASSSVGPGLRELFF
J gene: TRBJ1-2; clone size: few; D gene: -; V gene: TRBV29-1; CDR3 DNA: TGCAGCGTTGAGGTGGGGTATGTGGGCTACACCTTC; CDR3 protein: CSVEVGYVGYTF
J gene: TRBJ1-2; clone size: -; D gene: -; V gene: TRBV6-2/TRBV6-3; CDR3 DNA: TGTGCCAGTACCCCCGGAGGAGTCAACTATGGCTACACCTTC; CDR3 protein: CASTPGGVNYGYTF
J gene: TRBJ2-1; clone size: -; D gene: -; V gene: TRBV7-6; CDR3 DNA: TGTGCCAGCAGCTTAGTGGAGGGGTGGGATGAGCAGTTCTTC; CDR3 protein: CASSLVEGWDEQFF
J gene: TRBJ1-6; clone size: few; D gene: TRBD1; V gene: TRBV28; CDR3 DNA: TGTGCCAGCACCCCGACAGGGATCTTTCCACCCCTCCACTTT; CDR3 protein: CASTPTGIFPPLHF
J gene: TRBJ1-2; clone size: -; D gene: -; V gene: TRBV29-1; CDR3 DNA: TGCAGCGTTGAGGGACCCCCGGGACTCGGAAGTTATGGCTACACCTTC; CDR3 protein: CSVEGPPGLGSYGYTF
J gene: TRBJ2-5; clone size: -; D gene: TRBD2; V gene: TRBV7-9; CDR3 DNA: TGTGCCAGCAGCTTCGAGACTAGCGGTCTACAAGAGACCCAGTACTTC; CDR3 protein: CASSFETSGLQETQYF
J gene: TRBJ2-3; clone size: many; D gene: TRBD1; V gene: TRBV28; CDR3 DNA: TGTGCCACCTCGGACAGGGGGAATACGCAGTATTTT; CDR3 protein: CATSDRGNTQYF
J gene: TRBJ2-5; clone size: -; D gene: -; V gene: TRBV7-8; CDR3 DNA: TGTGCCAGCAGCCCTGGGTGGGTTCAACCAGAGACCCAGTACTTC; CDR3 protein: CASSPGWVQPETQYF
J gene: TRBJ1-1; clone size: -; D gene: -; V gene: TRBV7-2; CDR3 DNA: TGTGCCAGCACGCTCACGGAGGGAGGGAAGGCAGCTTTCTTT; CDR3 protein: CASTLTEGGKAAFF
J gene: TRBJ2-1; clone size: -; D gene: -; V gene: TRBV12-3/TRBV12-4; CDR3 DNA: TGTGCCAGCAGCCCACTACAGGGTGGTTCCTACAATGAGCAGTTCTTC; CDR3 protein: CASSPLQGGSYNEQFF